These T cell receptor beta chains were read from a single sample in a study of T cell responses to AZD1222 COVID-19 vaccine. Assay used: immunoSEQ multiplex PCR; TCRdb lists only in-frame clones, some missing. The repertoire consists of 120,000 or so clones, with approximately 90% occurring once and the leading ten covering around 7.7%. Sequenced material: peripheral blood, taken on day 0 of AZD1222 vaccination. These receptors came from an adult in good health. Each CDR3 is given with its conserved first and last residue. D genes are given only for firm matches. The size of a clone is reported for some rows only, either as once, few or many, or as a class for expanded clones.

clone size | D gene | J gene | V gene | CDR3 protein | CDR3 DNA
- | - | TRBJ2-2 | TRBV18 | CASSPEDDSTGELFF | TGTGCCAGCTCACCGGAGGATGATTCCACCGGGGAGCTGTTTTTT
- | - | TRBJ2-7 | TRBV18 | CASSPKGSVLGHREDYEQYF | TGTGCCAGCTCGCCTAAAGGGTCGGTTCTCGGACATCGGGAAGACTACGAGCAGTACTTC
- | - | TRBJ2-7 | TRBV3-1/TRBV3-2 | CASSQREDYEQYF | TGTGCCAGCAGCCAAAGGGAGGACTACGAGCAGTACTTC
- | - | TRBJ2-7 | TRBV7-2 | CASSLMLGFYEQYF | TGTGCCAGCAGCTTAATGCTAGGATTCTACGAGCAGTACTTC
- | - | TRBJ2-1 | TRBV5-1 | CASSLAGRIEQFF | TGCGCCAGCAGCTTGGCGGGCAGGATCGAGCAGTTCTTC
- | - | TRBJ2-7 | TRBV28 | CASSLPGVVEQYF | TGTGCCAGCAGTTTGCCAGGGGTAGTGGAGCAGTACTTC
- | - | TRBJ1-1 | TRBV4-1 | CASSSRREMNTEAFF | TGCGCCAGCAGCTCCCGGAGGGAGATGAACACTGAAGCTTTCTTT
once | - | TRBJ2-7 | TRBV3-1/TRBV3-2 | CASSQTGSSYEQYF | TGTGCCAGCAGCCAAACAGGTTCTTCCTACGAGCAGTACTTC
- | - | TRBJ1-4 | TRBV18 | CASSPFREEKLFF | TGTGCCAGCTCACCTTTTCGCGAAGAAAAACTGTTTTTT
once | TRBD1 | TRBJ1-2 | TRBV2 | CASQDREDYGYTF | TGTGCCAGCCAGGACAGGGAGGACTATGGCTACACCTTC
- | TRBD1 | TRBJ2-3 | TRBV18 | CASSPRGGRVPTDTQYF | TGTGCCAGCTCACCCAGAGGGGGCAGGGTTCCCACAGATACGCAGTATTTT
once | - | TRBJ2-1 | TRBV18 | CASSSPGSYNEQFF | TGTGCCAGCTCATCCCCGGGATCTTACAATGAGCAGTTCTTC
- | - | TRBJ1-3 | TRBV6-5 | CASRAGTITGNTIYF | TGTGCCAGCAGGGCCGGGACAATCACTGGAAACACCATATATTTT
- | - | TRBJ2-1 | TRBV10-2 | CASSESRGPKSEDEQFF | TGCGCCAGCAGTGAGTCAAGGGGCCCTAAATCGGAGGATGAGCAGTTCTTC
- | - | TRBJ2-3 | TRBV5-1 | CASSLGRREDTQYF | TGCGCCAGCAGCTTGGGTCGGAGGGAAGATACGCAGTATTTT
- | - | TRBJ1-2 | TRBV12-3/TRBV12-4 | CASSPWSNYGYTF | TGTGCCAGCAGCCCGTGGAGTAACTATGGCTACACCTTC
- | - | TRBJ2-7 | TRBV28 | CASRANTYEQYF | TGTGCCAGCAGGGCGAATACCTACGAGCAGTACTTC
- | TRBD1 | TRBJ2-7 | TRBV27 | CASRLRGQGVERTYEQYF | TGTGCCAGCAGGCTCCGGGGACAGGGGGTGGAGAGGACCTACGAGCAGTACTTC
once | - | TRBJ2-7 | TRBV19 | CASSKHSQGPYEQYF | TGTGCCAGTAGTAAACATTCCCAGGGGCCCTACGAGCAGTACTTC
- | - | TRBJ1-1 | TRBV28 | CASSQPTGFAEAFF | TGTGCCAGCAGTCAGCCAACAGGGTTCGCTGAAGCTTTCTTT